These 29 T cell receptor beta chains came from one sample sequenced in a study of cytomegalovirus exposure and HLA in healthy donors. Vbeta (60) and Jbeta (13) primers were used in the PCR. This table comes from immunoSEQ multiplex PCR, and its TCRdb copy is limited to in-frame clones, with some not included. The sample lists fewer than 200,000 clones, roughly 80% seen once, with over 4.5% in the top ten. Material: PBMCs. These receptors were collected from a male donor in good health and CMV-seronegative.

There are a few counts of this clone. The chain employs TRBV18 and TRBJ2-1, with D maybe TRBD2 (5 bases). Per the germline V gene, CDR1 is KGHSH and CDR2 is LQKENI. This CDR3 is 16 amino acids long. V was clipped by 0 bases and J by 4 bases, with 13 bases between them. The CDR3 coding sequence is TGTGCCAGCTCACCACCGAGCGGACTGGCTTACAATGAGCAGTTCTTC. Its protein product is CASSPPSGLAYNEQFF.

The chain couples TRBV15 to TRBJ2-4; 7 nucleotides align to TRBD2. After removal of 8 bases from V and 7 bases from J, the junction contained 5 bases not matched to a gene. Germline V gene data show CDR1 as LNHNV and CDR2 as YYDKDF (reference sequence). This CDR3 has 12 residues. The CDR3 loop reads CATSERGNIQYF. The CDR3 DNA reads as TGTGCCACCTCAGAGCGGGGTAACATTCAGTACTTC.

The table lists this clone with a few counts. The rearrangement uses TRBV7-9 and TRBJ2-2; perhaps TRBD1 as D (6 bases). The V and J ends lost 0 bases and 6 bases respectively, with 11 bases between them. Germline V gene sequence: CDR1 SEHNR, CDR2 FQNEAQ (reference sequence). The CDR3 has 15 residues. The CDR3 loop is CASSLAAGAPGELFF. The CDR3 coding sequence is TGTGCCAGCAGCTTAGCTGCAGGGGCCCCCGGGGAGCTGTTTTTT.

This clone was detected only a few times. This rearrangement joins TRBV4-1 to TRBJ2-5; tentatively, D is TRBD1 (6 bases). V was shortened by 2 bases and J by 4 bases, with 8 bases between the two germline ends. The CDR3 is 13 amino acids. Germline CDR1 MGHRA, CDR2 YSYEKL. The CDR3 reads CASSQTRGETQYF. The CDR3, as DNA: TGCGCCAGCAGCCAAACCAGGGGAGAGACCCAGTACTTC.

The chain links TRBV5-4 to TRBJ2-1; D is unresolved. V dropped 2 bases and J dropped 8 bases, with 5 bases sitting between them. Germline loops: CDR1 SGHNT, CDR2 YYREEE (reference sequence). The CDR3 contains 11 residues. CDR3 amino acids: CASSLWHEQFF. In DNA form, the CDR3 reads TGTGCCAGCAGCTTATGGCATGAGCAGTTCTTC. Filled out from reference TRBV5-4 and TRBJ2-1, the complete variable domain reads ETGVTQSPTHLIKTRGQQVTLRCSSQSGHNTVSWYQQALGQGPQFIFQYYREEENGRGNFPPRFSGLQFPNYSSELNVNALELDDSALYLCASSLWHEQFFGPGTRLTVL.

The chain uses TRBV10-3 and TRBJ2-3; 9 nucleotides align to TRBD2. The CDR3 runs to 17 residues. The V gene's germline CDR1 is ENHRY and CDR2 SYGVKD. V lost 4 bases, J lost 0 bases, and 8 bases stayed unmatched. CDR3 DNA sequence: TGTGCCATCAGTGGACGATTAGCGGGGGAAAGCACAGATACGCAGTATTTT. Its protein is CAISGRLAGESTDTQYF.

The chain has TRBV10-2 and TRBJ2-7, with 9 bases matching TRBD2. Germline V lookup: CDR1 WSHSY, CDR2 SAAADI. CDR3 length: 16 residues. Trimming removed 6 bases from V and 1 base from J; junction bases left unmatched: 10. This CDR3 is CASRDLTSGLSYEQYF. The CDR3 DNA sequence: TGCGCCAGCAGAGATCTTACTAGCGGGTTGTCCTACGAGCAGTACTTC.

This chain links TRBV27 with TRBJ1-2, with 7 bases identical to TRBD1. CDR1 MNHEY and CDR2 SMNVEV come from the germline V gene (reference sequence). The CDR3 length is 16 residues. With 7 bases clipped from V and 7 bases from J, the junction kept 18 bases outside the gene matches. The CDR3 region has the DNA TGTGCCAGCACCTTACTGCTCTTTTCAGGGGGTGGTGGCTACACCTTC. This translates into CASTLLLFSGGGGYTF.

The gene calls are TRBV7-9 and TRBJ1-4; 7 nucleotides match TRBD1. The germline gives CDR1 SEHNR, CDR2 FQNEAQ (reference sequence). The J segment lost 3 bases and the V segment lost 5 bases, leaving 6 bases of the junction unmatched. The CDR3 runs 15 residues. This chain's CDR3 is CASSTRDRANEKLFF. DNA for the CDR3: TGTGCCAGCAGCACGCGCGACAGGGCTAATGAAAAACTGTTTTTT.

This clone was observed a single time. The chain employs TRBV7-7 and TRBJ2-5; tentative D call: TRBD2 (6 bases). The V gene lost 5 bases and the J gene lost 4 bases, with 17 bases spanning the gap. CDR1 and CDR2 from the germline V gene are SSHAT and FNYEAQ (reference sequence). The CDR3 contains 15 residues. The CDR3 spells CASSRTGTVSETQYF. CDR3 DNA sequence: TGTGCCAGCAGCAGGACCGGGACTGTCTCAGAGACCCAGTACTTC.

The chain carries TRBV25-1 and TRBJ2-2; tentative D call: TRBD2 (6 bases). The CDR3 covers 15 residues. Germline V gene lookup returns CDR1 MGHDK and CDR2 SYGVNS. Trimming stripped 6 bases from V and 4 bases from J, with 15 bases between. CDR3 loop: CASRAGFPGTGELFF. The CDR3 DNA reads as TGTGCCAGCAGGGCGGGGTTCCCAGGCACCGGGGAGCTGTTTTTT. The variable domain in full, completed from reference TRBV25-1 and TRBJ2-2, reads EADIYQTPRYLVIGTGKKITLECSQTMGHDKMYWYQQDPGMELHLIHYSYGVNSTEKGDLSSESTVSRIRTEHFPLTLESARPSHTSQYLCASRAGFPGTGELFFGEGSRLTVL.

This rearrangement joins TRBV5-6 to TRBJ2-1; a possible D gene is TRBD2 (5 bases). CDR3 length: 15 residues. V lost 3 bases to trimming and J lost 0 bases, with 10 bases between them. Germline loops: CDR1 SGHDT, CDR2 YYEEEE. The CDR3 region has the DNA TGTGCCAGCAGCTCCAACCGGGACTCCTACAATGAGCAGTTCTTC. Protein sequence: CASSSNRDSYNEQFF.

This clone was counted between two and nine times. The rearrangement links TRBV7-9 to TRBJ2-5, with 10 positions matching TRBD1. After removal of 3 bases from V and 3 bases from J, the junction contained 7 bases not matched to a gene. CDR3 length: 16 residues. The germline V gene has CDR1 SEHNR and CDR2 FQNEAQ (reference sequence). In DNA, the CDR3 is TGTGCCAGCAGCTTTTACGGGACAGGGGATAAAGAGACCCAGTACTTC. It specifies CASSFYGTGDKETQYF. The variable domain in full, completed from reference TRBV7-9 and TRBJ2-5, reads DTGVSQNPRHKITKRGQNVTFRCDPISEHNRLYWYRQTLGQGPEFLTYFQNEAQLEKSRLLSDRFSAERPKGSFSTLEIQRTEQGDSAMYLCASSFYGTGDKETQYFGPGTRLLVL.

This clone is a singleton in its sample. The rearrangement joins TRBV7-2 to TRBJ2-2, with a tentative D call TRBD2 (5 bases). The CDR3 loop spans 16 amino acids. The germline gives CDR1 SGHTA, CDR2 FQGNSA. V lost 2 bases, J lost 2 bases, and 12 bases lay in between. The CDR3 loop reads CASSLRGLANTGELFF. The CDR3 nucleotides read TGTGCCAGCAGCTTACGAGGACTCGCAAACACCGGGGAGCTGTTTTTT.

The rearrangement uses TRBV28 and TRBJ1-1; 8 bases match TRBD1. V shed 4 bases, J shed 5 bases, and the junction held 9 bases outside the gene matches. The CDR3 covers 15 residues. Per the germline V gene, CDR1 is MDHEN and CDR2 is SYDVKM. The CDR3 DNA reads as TGTGCCAGCAGTTACAGCAGGGGGCGCGGGACTGAAGCTTTCTTT. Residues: CASSYSRGRGTEAFF.

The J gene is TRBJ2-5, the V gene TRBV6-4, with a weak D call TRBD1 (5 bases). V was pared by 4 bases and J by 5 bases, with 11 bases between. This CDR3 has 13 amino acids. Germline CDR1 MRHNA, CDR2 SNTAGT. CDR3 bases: TGTGCCAGCAGTGGCCGGTCAGGGGAGACCCAGTACTTC. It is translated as CASSGRSGETQYF.

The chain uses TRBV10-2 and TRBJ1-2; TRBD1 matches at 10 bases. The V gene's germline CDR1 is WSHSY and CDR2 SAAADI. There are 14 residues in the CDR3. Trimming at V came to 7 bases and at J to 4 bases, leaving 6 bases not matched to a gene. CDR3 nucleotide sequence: TGCGCCAGCATGGTGACAGGGGGCCGCTATGGCTACACCTTC. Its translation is CASMVTGGRYGYTF.

This CDR3 is CASRAGGPVNEQYF. Here the CDR3 DNA reads TGCGCCAGCAGAGCGGGAGGGCCAGTAAACGAGCAGTACTTC. V and J are TRBV5-1 and TRBJ2-7; 10 positions agree with TRBD2. The CDR3 spans 14 residues. Germline loops: CDR1 SGHRS, CDR2 YFSETQ. Losses at the gene ends were 5 bases for V and 5 bases for J; bases not matched to a gene: 7.

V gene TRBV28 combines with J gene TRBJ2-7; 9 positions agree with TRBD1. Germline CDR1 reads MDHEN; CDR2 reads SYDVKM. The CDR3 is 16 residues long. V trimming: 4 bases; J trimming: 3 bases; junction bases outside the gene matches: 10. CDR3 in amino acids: CASSSPLDRGNYEQYF. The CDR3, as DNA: TGTGCCAGCAGTTCCCCATTGGACAGGGGCAACTACGAGCAGTACTTC. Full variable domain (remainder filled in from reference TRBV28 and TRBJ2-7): DVKVTQSSRYLVKRTGEKVFLECVQDMDHENMFWYRQDPGLGLRLIYFSYDVKMKEKGDIPEGYSVSREKKERFSLILESASTNQTSMYLCASSSPLDRGNYEQYFGPGTRLTVT.

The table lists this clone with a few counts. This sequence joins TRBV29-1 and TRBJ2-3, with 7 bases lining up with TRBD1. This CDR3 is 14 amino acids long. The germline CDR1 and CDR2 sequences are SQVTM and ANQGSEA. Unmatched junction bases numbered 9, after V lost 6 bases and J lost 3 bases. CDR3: CSVTQGSFTDTQYF. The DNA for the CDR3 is TGCAGCGTGACACAGGGGAGTTTTACAGATACGCAGTATTTT.

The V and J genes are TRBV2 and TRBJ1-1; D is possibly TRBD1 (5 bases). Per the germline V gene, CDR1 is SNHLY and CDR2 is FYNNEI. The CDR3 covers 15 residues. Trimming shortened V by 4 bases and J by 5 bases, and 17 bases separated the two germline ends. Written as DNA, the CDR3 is TGTGCCAGCAGTGGACCTTCGGGGGGGACTACTGAAGCTTTCTTT. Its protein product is CASSGPSGGTTEAFF.

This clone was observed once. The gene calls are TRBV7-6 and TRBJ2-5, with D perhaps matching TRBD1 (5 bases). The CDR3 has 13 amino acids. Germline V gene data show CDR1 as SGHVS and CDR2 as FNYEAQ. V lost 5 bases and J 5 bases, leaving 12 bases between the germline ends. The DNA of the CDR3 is TGTGCCAGCAGCAGAAGAGCAGGGGAGACCCAGTACTTC. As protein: CASSRRAGETQYF.

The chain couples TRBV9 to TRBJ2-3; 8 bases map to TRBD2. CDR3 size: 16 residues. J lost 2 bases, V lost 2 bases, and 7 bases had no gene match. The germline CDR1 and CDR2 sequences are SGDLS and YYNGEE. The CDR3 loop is CASSVGHGGATDTQYF. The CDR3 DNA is TGTGCCAGCAGCGTGGGCCACGGGGGGGCCACAGATACGCAGTATTTT.

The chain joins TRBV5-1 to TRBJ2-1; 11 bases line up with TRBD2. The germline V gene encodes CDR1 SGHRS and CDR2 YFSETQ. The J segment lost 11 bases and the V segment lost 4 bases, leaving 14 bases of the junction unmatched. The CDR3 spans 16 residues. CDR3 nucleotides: TGCGCCAGCAGCCTGGAGACTAGCGGGATGTCGAATAAGCAGTTCTTC. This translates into CASSLETSGMSNKQFF.

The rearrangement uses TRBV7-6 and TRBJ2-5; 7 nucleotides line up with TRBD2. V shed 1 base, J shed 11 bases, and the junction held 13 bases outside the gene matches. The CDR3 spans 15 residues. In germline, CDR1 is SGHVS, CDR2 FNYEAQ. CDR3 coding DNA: TGTGCCAGCAGCTTAGGCGGGTCGGCTAGCGGCCCGCAGTACTTC. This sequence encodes CASSLGGSASGPQYF. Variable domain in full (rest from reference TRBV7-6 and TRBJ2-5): GAGVSQSPRYKVTKRGQDVALRCDPISGHVSLYWYRQALGQGPEFLTYFNYEAQQDKSGLPNDRFSAERPEGSISTLTIQRTEQRDSAMYRCASSLGGSASGPQYFGPGTRLLVL.

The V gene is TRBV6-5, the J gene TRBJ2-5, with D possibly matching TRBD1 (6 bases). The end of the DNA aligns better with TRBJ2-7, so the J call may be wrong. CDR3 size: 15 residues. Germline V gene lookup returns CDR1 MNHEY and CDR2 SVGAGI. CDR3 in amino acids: CASSSPGRGGYEQYF. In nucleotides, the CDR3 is TGTGCCAGCAGTTCTCCCGGCAGGGGCGGGTACGAGCAGTACTTC.

CDR3 DNA sequence: TGCGCCAGCAGCCACCGTGCAGCGGGCCAGGGGGTCTACGAGCAGTACTTC. Amino acids: CASSHRAAGQGVYEQYF. The chain has TRBV5-1 and TRBJ2-7; D may be TRBD1 (7 bases). Trimming pared 4 bases from V and 3 bases from J, leaving 23 bases between. The CDR3 consists of 17 residues. The germline gives CDR1 SGHRS, CDR2 YFSETQ. Together with reference TRBV5-1 and TRBJ2-7, the CDR3 gives the full variable domain: KAGVTQTPRYLIKTRGQQVTLSCSPISGHRSVSWYQQTPGQGLQFLFEYFSETQRNKGNFPGRFSGRQFSNSRSEMNVSTLELGDSALYLCASSHRAAGQGVYEQYFGPGTRLTVT.

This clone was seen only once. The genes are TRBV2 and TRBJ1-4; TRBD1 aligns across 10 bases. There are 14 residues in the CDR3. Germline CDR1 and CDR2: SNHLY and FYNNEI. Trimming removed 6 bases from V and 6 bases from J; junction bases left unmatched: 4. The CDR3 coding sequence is TGTGCCAGCAGACTGGACAGGGGGGATGAAAAACTGTTTTTT. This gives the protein CASRLDRGDEKLFF.

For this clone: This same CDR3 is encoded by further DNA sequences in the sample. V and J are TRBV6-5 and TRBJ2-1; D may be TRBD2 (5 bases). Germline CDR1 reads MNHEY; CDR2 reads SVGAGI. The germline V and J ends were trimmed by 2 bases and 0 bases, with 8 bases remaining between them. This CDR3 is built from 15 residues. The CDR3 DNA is TGTGCCAGCAGTTACGGAGGAAGCTCCTACAATGAGCAGTTCTTC. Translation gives CASSYGGSSYNEQFF.